Each of the 21 T cell receptor beta chains below was sequenced from the same sample in a study of OX40 agonist ivuxolimab in advanced cancers. Profiled with immunoSEQ multiplex PCR; TCRdb holds only in-frame clones, not every one. This sample has more than 80,000 clones, with around 86% found just once. The specimen comprised CD4+ or CD8+ T cells sorted from blood, sampled in a trial of the OX40 agonist ivuxolimab. These receptors all stem from an adult with an advanced solid tumor such as melanoma, head and neck, liver or kidney cancer.

The chain carries TRBV30 and TRBJ1-1; maybe TRBD1 (5 bases). The CDR3 runs 14 residues. In germline, CDR1 is GTSNPN, CDR2 SVGIG (reference sequence). Trimming cost V 4 bases and J 1 base, with 13 bases left between them. In DNA, the CDR3 is TGTGCCTGGATCCGGTCGGGGGGGAACACTGAAGCTTTCTTT. Translating it yields CAWIRSGGNTEAFF.

The J gene is TRBJ2-7, the V gene TRBV4-2; no clear D. Trimming removed 1 base at V and 3 bases at J, with 10 bases between. The CDR3 spans 14 residues. The germline gives CDR1 LGHNA, CDR2 YNFKEQ. The CDR3 reads CASSQVGLGYEQYF. CDR3 bases: TGTGCCAGCAGCCAAGTGGGCCTCGGCTACGAGCAGTACTTC.

This clone occurred once. The chain combines TRBV27 with TRBJ2-1, with D tentatively TRBD2 (6 bases). This CDR3 has 19 residues. Germline values: CDR1 MNHEY, CDR2 SMNVEV (reference sequence). Trimming pared 8 bases from V and 1 base from J, leaving 27 bases between. DNA for the CDR3: TGTGCCAGCCGCCGATGGGGGACCCGGGGGACCAATTCCTACAATGAGCAGTTCTTC. Its protein product is CASRRWGTRGTNSYNEQFF.

This clone has a single count. The rearrangement uses TRBV11-3 and TRBJ2-7; the D gene is possibly TRBD1 (6 bases). This CDR3 has 13 amino acids. V was shortened by 4 bases and J by 6 bases, with 13 bases between the two germline ends. Per the germline V gene, CDR1 is SGHNT and CDR2 is YENEEA. CDR3 nucleotide sequence: TGTGCCAGCAGCTCCATCACAGGGAGCGAGCAGTACTTC. It codes for CASSSITGSEQYF.

V and J are TRBV19 and TRBJ2-7, with 9 bases lining up with TRBD1. The CDR3 loop spans 16 amino acids. In germline, CDR1 is LNHDA, CDR2 SQIVND (reference sequence). With V trimmed by 2 bases and J by 3 bases, 8 bases remained unmatched. The CDR3 loop reads CASSITGGQGNYEQYF. For the CDR3, the DNA is TGTGCCAGTAGTATAACGGGGGGACAGGGTAACTACGAGCAGTACTTC.

The chain has TRBV5-4 and TRBJ2-1, with D possibly being TRBD1 or TRBD2 (5 bases each). The CDR3 length is 16 residues. In germline, CDR1 is SGHNT, CDR2 YYREEE (reference sequence). V was cut by 0 bases and J by 4 bases, with 14 bases left in between. The CDR3 sequence: CASSLARGAAYNEQFF. The DNA for the CDR3 is TGTGCCAGCAGCTTGGCCCGAGGGGCGGCTTACAATGAGCAGTTCTTC. Drawing the rest from reference TRBV5-4 and TRBJ2-1, the complete variable domain is ETGVTQSPTHLIKTRGQQVTLRCSSQSGHNTVSWYQQALGQGPQFIFQYYREEENGRGNFPPRFSGLQFPNYSSELNVNALELDDSALYLCASSLARGAAYNEQFFGPGTRLTVL.

This chain links TRBV27 with TRBJ1-4; unclear D gene. Germline assignment: CDR1 MNHEY and CDR2 SMNVEV (reference sequence). The CDR3 consists of 14 residues. Trimming removed 6 bases from V and 6 bases from J, with 14 bases in between. CDR3 nucleotide sequence: TGTGCCAGCAGGGGATCTATTTTGGATGAAAAACTGTTTTTT. It is translated as CASRGSILDEKLFF.

The V call is TRBV7-2, the J call TRBJ2-7; 11 bases are a match to TRBD2. CDR1 SGHTA and CDR2 FQGNSA come from the germline V gene. J was trimmed by 7 bases and V by 2 bases; bases with no gene match: 13. This CDR3 is 17 amino acids long. The CDR3 DNA is TGTGCCAGCAGCTTAAGGGACCCACTAGCGGGAGTTGAAGAGCAGTACTTC. Its protein is CASSLRDPLAGVEEQYF.

V usage is TRBV5-6 and J usage is TRBJ2-1; 11 bases are a match to TRBD2. Germline V lookup: CDR1 SGHDT, CDR2 YYEEEE. This CDR3 is 15 amino acids long. Losses at the gene ends were 5 bases for V and 8 bases for J; bases not matched to a gene: 9. CDR3 DNA: TGTGCCAGCAGTCCCCCGACTAGCGGGATTCATGAGCAGTTCTTC. Translating gives CASSPPTSGIHEQFF.

This clone was picked up a small number of times. This sequence joins TRBV14 and TRBJ1-2; D is unclear. The V gene's germline CDR1 is SGHDN and CDR2 FVKESK. The V end was cut by 5 bases, the J end by 1 base, with 8 bases between. The CDR3 length is 13 residues. The CDR3 here is CASSKRDNYGYTF. The CDR3 DNA reads as TGTGCCAGCAGCAAACGCGATAACTATGGCTACACCTTC.

The chain joins TRBV27 to TRBJ2-5; D is uncertain. The germline V gene encodes CDR1 MNHEY and CDR2 SMNVEV (reference sequence). The CDR3 is 12 amino acids. Trimming left V 5 bases short and J 0 bases short, with 4 bases between. The CDR3 region is CASSSDQETQYF. The CDR3 DNA follows: TGTGCCAGCAGTAGTGACCAAGAGACCCAGTACTTC.

V usage is TRBV5-1 and J usage is TRBJ1-3; no definite D call. V lost 4 bases to trimming and J lost 1 base, with 15 bases between them. CDR3 length: 16 amino acids. Germline V gene sequence: CDR1 SGHRS, CDR2 YFSETQ. The CDR3 here is CASSPVTQGSGNTIYF. In nucleotides, the CDR3 is TGCGCCAGCAGCCCCGTGACACAAGGATCTGGAAACACCATATATTTT.

The gene calls are TRBV6-1 and TRBJ2-7, with D perhaps given as TRBD1 or TRBD2 (6 bases each). This CDR3 is built from 15 residues. Germline V gene sequence: CDR1 MNHNS, CDR2 SASEGT. The V end lost 2 bases, the J end lost 3 bases, and 14 bases lay between the germline ends. This CDR3 reads CASSENPGAVYEQYF. The DNA of the CDR3 is TGTGCCAGCAGTGAAAATCCGGGGGCTGTCTACGAGCAGTACTTC.

This chain joins TRBV5-1 and TRBJ2-7; 7 bases are shared with TRBD1. Per the germline V gene, CDR1 is SGHRS and CDR2 is YFSETQ. The J segment lost 4 bases and the V segment lost 0 bases, leaving 4 bases of the junction unmatched. This CDR3 has 14 residues. The CDR3, as DNA: TGCGCCAGCAGCTTGGGGGACAGCGGATACGAGCAGTACTTC. It translates to CASSLGDSGYEQYF.

This sequence joins TRBV2 and TRBJ2-7; TRBD2 matches at 7 bases. CDR1 and CDR2 (germline): SNHLY, FYNNEI. This CDR3 is 17 amino acids long. The J segment lost 3 bases and the V segment lost 3 bases, leaving 14 bases of the junction unmatched. CDR3 loop: CASSDWRGREADYEQYF. The CDR3 DNA follows: TGTGCCAGCAGTGACTGGAGGGGACGGGAGGCTGACTACGAGCAGTACTTC.

Here the CDR3 DNA reads TGCGCCAGCAGCTTGAATGGCCAGAACGCCTACGAGCAGTACTTC. Its protein product is CASSLNGQNAYEQYF. The genes are TRBV5-1 and TRBJ2-7; D unclear. CDR3 length equals 15 residues. The germline V gene has CDR1 SGHRS and CDR2 YFSETQ. Trimming took 1 base from V and 2 from J, leaving 13 bases between them.

The chain employs TRBV6-1 and TRBJ2-7, with D possibly matching TRBD1 (5 bases). The germline V gene has CDR1 MNHNS and CDR2 SASEGT. Between the trimmed V and J ends, which lost 6 bases and 2 bases, there was a span of 11 bases. The length of the CDR3 is 13 residues. The CDR3 is CASRGHSTYEQYF. CDR3 nucleotides: TGTGCCAGCAGGGGGCACAGCACCTACGAGCAGTACTTC.

The J gene is TRBJ2-7, the V gene TRBV9; D gene unclear. Trimming stripped 4 bases from V and 1 base from J, with 12 bases between. Germline V gene data show CDR1 as SGDLS and CDR2 as YYNGEE. The CDR3 consists of 14 residues. The DNA of the CDR3 is TGTGCCAGCAGCCTGGGCCCTAATTCCTACGAGCAGTACTTC. Its protein is CASSLGPNSYEQYF.

The chain recombines TRBV7-2 with TRBJ2-5, with TRBD1 identical over 10 bases. The end of the DNA aligns better with TRBJ2-7, so the J call may be wrong. Per the germline V gene, CDR1 is SGHTA and CDR2 is FQGNSA. The CDR3 has 16 amino acids. Here the CDR3 DNA reads TGTGCCAGCAGCATCCATAGGACAGGGGGAATCTACGAGCAGTACTTC. Translation: CASSIHRTGGIYEQYF.

The chain is built from TRBV7-6 and TRBJ2-5, with 8 bases lining up with TRBD2. Germline V gene lookup returns CDR1 SGHVS and CDR2 FNYEAQ. With V trimmed by 2 bases and J by 5 bases, 10 bases remained unmatched. There are 16 residues in the CDR3. CDR3 DNA sequence: TGTGCCAGCAGCTTATTCCCCGGACTAGCTCTGGAGACCCAGTACTTC. The encoded protein is CASSLFPGLALETQYF.

The chain carries TRBV7-3 and TRBJ2-3; D not certain. Trimming took 5 bases from V and 2 from J, leaving 8 bases between them. CDR1 and CDR2 (germline): SGHTA, FQGTGA. This CDR3 region has 13 residues. The CDR3 DNA sequence: TGTGCCAGCAGCAGTTACACCACAGATACGCAGTATTTT. Translated: CASSSYTTDTQYF.